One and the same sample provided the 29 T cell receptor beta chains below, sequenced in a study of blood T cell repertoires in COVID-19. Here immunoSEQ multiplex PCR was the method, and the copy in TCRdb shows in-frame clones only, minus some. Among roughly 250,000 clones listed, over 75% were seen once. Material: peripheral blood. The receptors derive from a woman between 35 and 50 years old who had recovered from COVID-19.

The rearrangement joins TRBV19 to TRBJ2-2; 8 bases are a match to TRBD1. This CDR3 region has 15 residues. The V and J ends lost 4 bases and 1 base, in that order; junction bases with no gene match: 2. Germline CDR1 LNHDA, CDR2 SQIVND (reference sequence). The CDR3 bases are TGTGCCAGTAGTAAGACAGGGGTGAACACCGGGGAGCTGTTTTTT. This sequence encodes CASSKTGVNTGELFF.

CDR3 sequence (DNA): TGTGCCAGCAGAGCCCCACGCATGACAGGGAACTATGGCTACACCTTC. Protein sequence: CASRAPRMTGNYGYTF. The rearrangement uses TRBV25-1 and TRBJ1-2; 7 nucleotides match TRBD1. The junction had 12 bases not matched to a gene; V was cut back by 6 bases and J by 2 bases. Germline lookup yields CDR1 MGHDK and CDR2 SYGVNS. The CDR3 extends over 16 amino acids.

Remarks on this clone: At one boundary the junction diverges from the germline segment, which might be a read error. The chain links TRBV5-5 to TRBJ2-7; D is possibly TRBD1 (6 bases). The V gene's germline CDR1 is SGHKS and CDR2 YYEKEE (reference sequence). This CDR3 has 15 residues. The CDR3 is CASSLGAGRSYEQYF. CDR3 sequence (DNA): TGTGCCAGCAGTTTGGGGGCAGGGCGCTCCTACGAGCAGTACTTC.

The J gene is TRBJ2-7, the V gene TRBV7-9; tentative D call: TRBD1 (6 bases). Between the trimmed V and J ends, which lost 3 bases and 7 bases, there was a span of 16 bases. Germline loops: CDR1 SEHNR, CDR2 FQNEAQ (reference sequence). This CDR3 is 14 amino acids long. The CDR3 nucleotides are TGTGCCAGCAGCTTCGCTCAGGGGTTGAGGGAGCAGTACTTC. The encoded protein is CASSFAQGLREQYF.

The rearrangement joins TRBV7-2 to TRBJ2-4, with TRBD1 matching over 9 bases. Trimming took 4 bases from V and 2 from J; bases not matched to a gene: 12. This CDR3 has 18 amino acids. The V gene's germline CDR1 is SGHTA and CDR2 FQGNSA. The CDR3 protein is CASSSRRTGGASKNIQYF. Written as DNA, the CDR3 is TGTGCCAGCAGCTCAAGGAGAACAGGGGGCGCTTCCAAAAACATTCAGTACTTC. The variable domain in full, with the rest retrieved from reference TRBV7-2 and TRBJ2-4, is GAGVSQSPSNKVTEKGKDVELRCDPISGHTALYWYRQSLGQGLEFLIYFQGNSAPDKSGLPSDRFSAERTGGSVSTLTIQRTQQEDSAVYLCASSSRRTGGASKNIQYFGAGTRLSVL.

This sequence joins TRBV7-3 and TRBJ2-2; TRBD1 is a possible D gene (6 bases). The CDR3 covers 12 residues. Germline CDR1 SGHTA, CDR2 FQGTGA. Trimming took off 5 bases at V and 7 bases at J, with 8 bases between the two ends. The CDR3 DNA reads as TGTGCCAGCAGCCAGGGGAACGGGGAGCTGTTTTTT. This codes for CASSQGNGELFF.

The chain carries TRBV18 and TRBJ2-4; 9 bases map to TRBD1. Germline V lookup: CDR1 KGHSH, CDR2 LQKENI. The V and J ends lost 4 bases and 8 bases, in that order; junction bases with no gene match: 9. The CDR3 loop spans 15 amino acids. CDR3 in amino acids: CASSLSTGGGDIQYF. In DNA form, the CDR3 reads TGTGCCAGCTCACTATCAACAGGGGGCGGAGACATTCAGTACTTC.

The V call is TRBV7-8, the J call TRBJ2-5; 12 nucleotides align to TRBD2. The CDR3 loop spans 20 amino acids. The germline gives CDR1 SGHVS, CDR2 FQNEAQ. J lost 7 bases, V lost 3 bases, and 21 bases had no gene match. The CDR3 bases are TGTGCCAGCAGCTTGGGAGCGACTAGCGGGAGTATGATGGGTCTTCGGACCCAGTACTTC. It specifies CASSLGATSGSMMGLRTQYF.

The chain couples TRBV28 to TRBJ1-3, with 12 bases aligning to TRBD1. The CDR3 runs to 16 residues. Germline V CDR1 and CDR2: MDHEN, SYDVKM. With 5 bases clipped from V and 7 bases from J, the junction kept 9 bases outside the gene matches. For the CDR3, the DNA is TGTGCCAGCAGTCCAGAGGGGACAGGGGGCTTTAACACCATATATTTT. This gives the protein CASSPEGTGGFNTIYF.

In nucleotides, the CDR3 is TGTGCCTGGAGTGGATCTATGACAAACTATGGCTACACCTTC. Translated: CAWSGSMTNYGYTF. The V and J genes are TRBV30 and TRBJ1-2; D is uncertain. The germline gives CDR1 GTSNPN, CDR2 SVGIG (reference sequence). This CDR3 spans 14 amino acids. Trimming stripped 1 base from V and 2 bases from J, with 11 bases between. The whole variable domain, filled in from reference TRBV30 and TRBJ1-2, reads SQTIHQWPATLVQPVGSPLSLECTVEGTSNPNLYWYRQAAGRGLQLLFYSVGIGQISSEVPQNLSASRPQDRQFILSSKKLLLSDSGFYLCAWSGSMTNYGYTFGSGTRLTVV.

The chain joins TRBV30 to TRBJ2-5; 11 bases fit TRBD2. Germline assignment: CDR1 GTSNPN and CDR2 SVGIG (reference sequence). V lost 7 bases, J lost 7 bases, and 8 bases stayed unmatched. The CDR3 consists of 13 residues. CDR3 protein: CASNSGGARTQYF. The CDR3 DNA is TGTGCCTCCAATAGCGGGGGGGCCCGGACCCAGTACTTC.

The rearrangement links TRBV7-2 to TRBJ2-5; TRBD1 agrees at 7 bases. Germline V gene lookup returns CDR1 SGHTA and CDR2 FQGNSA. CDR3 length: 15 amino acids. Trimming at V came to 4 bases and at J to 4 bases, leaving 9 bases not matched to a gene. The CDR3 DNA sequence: TGTGCCAGCAGCTACGACAGGGCGATTGGAGAGACCCAGTACTTC. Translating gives CASSYDRAIGETQYF.

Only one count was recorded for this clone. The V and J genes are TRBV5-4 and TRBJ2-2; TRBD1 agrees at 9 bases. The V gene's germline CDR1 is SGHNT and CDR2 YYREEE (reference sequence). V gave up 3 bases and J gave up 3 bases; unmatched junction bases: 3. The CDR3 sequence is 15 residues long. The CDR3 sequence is CASSSGQGYTGELFF. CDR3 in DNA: TGTGCCAGCAGCTCAGGACAGGGGTACACCGGGGAGCTGTTTTTT.

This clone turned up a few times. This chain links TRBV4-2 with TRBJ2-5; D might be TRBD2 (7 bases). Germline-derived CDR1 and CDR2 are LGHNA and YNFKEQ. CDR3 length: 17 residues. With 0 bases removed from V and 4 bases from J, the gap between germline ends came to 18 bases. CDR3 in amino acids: CASSQDVPAGAGETQYF. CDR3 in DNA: TGTGCCAGCAGCCAAGACGTCCCCGCGGGGGCCGGAGAGACCCAGTACTTC.

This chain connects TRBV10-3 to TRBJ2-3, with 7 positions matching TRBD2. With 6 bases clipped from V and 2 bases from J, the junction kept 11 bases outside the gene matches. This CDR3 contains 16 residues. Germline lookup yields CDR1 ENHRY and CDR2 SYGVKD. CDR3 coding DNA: TGTGCCATCAGCTTGAAGGGACTATCTCTCACAGATACGCAGTATTTT. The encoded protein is CAISLKGLSLTDTQYF.

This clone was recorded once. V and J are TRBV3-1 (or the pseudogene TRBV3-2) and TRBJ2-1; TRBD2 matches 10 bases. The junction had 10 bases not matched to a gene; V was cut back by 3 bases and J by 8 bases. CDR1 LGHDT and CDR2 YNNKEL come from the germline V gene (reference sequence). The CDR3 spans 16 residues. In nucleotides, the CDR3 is TGTGCCAGCAGCCATCCTACTAGCGGGGAACCCTATGAGCAGTTCTTC. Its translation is CASSHPTSGEPYEQFF.

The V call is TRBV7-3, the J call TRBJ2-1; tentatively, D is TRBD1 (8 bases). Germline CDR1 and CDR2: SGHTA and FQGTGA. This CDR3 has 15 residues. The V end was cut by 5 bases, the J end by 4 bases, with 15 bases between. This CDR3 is CASSTDRGLYNEQFF. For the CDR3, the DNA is TGTGCCAGCAGCACCGACAGGGGACTATACAATGAGCAGTTCTTC.

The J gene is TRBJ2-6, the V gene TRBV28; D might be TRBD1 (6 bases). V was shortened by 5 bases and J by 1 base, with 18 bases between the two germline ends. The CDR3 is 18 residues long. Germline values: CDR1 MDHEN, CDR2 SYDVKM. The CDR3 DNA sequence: TGTGCCAGCAGTCAAATGACAGGAGTGTATTCTGGGGCCAACGTCCTGACTTTC. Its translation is CASSQMTGVYSGANVLTF.

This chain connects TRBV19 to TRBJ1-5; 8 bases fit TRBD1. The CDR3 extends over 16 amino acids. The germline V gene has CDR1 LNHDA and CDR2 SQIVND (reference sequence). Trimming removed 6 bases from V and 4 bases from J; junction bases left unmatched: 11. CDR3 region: CASRILGQGLNQPQHF. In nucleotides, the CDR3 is TGTGCCAGTAGGATACTCGGACAGGGCCTAAATCAGCCCCAGCATTTT.

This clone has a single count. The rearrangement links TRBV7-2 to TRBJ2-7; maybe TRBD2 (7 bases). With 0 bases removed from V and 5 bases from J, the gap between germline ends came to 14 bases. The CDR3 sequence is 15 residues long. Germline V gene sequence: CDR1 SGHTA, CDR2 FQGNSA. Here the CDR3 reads CASSLARGGVDEQYF. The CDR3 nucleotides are TGTGCCAGCAGCTTAGCTAGGGGGGGAGTGGACGAGCAGTACTTC. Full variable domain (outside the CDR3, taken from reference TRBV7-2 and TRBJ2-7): GAGVSQSPSNKVTEKGKDVELRCDPISGHTALYWYRQSLGQGLEFLIYFQGNSAPDKSGLPSDRFSAERTGGSVSTLTIQRTQQEDSAVYLCASSLARGGVDEQYFGPGTRLTVT.

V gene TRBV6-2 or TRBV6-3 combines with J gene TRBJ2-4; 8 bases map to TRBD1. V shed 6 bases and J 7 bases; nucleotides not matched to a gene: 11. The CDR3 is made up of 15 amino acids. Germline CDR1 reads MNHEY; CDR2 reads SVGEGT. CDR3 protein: CASSPTGGKRNIQYF. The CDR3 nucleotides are TGTGCCAGCAGCCCCACAGGGGGGAAAAGGAACATTCAGTACTTC.

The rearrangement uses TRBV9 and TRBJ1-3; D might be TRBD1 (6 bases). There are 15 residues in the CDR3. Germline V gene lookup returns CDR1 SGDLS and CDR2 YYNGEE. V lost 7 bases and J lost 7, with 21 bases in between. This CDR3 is CASGAPRGQGNTIYF. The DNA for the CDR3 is TGTGCCAGCGGGGCCCCCCGGGGCCAGGGGAACACCATATATTTT.

The CDR3 loop is CASSIDGTAGNTIYF. CDR3 bases: TGTGCCAGTAGTATAGATGGGACAGCTGGAAACACCATATATTTT. V usage is TRBV19 and J usage is TRBJ1-3; TRBD1 aligns across 7 bases. The CDR3 runs to 15 residues. The germline CDR1 and CDR2 sequences are LNHDA and SQIVND (reference sequence). Trimming took 0 bases from V and 2 from J; bases not matched to a gene: 1.

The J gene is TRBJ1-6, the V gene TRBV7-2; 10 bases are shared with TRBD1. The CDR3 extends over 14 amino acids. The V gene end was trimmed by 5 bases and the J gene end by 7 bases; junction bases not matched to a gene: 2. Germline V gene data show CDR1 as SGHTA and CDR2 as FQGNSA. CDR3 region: CASSPDRGNSPLHF. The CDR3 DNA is TGTGCCAGCAGCCCGGACAGGGGGAATTCACCCCTCCACTTT.

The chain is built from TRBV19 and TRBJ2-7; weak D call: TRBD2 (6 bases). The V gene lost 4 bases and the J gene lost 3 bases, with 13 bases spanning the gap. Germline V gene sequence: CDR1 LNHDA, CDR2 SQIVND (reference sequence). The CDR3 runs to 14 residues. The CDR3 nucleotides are TGTGCCAGTAGTAAGGGACGGGGGATCTACGAGCAGTACTTC. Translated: CASSKGRGIYEQYF.

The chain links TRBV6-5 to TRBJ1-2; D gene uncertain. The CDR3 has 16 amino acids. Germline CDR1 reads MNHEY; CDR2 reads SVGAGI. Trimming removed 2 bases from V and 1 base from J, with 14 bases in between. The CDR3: CASSYDGVAFNYGYTF. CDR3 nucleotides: TGTGCCAGCAGTTACGATGGTGTAGCTTTTAACTATGGCTACACCTTC.

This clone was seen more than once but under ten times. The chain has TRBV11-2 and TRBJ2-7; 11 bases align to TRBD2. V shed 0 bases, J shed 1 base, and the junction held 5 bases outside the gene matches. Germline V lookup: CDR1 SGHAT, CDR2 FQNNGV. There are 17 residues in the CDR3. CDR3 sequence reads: CASSLELAGGPSYEQYF. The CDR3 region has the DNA TGTGCCAGCAGCTTAGAGCTAGCGGGAGGCCCGTCCTACGAGCAGTACTTC.

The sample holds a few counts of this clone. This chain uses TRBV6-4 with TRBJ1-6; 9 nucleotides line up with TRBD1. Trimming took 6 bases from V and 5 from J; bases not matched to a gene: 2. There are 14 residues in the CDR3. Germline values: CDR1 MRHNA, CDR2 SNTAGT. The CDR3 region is CASRRQGDNSPLHF. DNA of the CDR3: TGTGCCAGCAGGAGACAGGGGGATAATTCACCCCTCCACTTT.

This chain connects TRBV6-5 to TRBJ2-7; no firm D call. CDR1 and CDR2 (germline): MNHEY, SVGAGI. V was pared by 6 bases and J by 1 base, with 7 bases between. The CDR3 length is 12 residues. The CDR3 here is CASSPGSYEQYF. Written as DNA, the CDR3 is TGTGCCAGCAGCCCAGGTTCCTACGAGCAGTACTTC.